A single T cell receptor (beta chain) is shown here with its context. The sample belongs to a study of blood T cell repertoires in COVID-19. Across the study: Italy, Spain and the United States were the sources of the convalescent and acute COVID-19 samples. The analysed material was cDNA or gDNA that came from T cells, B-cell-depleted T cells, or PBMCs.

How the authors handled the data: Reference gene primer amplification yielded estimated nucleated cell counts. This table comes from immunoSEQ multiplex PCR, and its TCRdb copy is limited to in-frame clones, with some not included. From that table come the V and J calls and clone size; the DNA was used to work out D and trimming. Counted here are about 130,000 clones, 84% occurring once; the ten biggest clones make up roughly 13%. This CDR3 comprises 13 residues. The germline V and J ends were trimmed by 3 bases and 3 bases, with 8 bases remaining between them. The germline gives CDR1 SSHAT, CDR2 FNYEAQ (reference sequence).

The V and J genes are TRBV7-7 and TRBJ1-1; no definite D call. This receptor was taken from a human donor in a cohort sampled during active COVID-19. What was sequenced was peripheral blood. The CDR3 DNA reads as TGTGCCAGCAGCTTGCAGCGGGACACTGAAGCTTTCTTT. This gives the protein CASSLQRDTEAFF. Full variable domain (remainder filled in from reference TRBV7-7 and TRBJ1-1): GAGVSQSPRYKVTKRGQDVTLRCDPISSHATLYWYQQALGQGPEFLTYFNYEAQPDKSGLPSDRFSAERPEGSISTLTIQRTEQRDSAMYRCASSLQRDTEAFFGQGTRLTVV.